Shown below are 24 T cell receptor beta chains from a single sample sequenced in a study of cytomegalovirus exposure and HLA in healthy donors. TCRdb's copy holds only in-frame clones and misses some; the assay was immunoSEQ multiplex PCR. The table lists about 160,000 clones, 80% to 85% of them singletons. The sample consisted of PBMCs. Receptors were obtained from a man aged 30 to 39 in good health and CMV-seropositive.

CDR3 amino acids: CASKGGPYNSPLHF. The DNA of the CDR3 is TGTGCCAGCAAAGGAGGCCCCTATAATTCACCCCTCCACTTT. The J gene is TRBJ1-6, the V gene TRBV25-1, with unresolved D. Germline V gene lookup returns CDR1 MGHDK and CDR2 SYGVNS. Trimming stripped 7 bases from V and 2 bases from J, with 9 bases between. The CDR3 is 14 amino acids.

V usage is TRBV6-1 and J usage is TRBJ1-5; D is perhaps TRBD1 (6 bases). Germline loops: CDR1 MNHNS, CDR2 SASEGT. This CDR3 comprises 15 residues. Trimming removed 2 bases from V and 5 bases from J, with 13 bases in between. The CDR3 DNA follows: TGTGCCAGCAGTGAACTAGGGGGGGGGCATCAGCCCCAGCATTTT. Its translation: CASSELGGGHQPQHF.

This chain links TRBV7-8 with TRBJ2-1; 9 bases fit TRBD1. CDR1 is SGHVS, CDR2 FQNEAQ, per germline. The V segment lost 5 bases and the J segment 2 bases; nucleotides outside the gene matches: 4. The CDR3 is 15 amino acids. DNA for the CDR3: TGTGCCAGCAGCCAGCGACAGGGGGCCTACAATGAGCAGTTCTTC. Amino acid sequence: CASSQRQGAYNEQFF.

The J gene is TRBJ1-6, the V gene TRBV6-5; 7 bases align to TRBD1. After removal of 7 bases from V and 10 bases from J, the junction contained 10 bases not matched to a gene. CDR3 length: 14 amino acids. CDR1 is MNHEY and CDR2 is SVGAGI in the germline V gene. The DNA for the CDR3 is TGTGCCAGCAAGCAGGGCGCCAGGGGGTCACCCCTCCACTTT. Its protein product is CASKQGARGSPLHF.

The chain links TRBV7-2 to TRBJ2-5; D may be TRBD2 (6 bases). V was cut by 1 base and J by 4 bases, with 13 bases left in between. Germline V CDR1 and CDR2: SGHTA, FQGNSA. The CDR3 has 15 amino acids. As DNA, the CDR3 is TGTGCCAGCAGCTTAGTCTCAGGGAGGCGAGAGACCCAGTACTTC. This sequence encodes CASSLVSGRRETQYF.

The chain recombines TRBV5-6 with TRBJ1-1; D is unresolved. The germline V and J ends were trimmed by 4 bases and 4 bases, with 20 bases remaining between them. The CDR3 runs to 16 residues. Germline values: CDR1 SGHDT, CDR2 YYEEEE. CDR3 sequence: CASSPPGGSWGTEAFF. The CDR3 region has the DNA TGTGCCAGCAGCCCACCGGGAGGTTCCTGGGGCACTGAAGCTTTCTTT.

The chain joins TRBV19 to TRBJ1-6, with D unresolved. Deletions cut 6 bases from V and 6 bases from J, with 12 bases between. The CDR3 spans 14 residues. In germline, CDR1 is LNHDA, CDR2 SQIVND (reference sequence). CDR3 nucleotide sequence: TGTGCCAGTAGGCCGGGGTCTTTTAATTCACCCCTCCACTTT. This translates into CASRPGSFNSPLHF. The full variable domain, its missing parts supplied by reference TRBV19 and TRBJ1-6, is DGGITQSPKYLFRKEGQNVTLSCEQNLNHDAMYWYRQDPGQGLRLIYYSQIVNDFQKGDIAEGYSVSREKKESFPLTVTSAQKNPTAFYLCASRPGSFNSPLHFGNGTRLTVT.

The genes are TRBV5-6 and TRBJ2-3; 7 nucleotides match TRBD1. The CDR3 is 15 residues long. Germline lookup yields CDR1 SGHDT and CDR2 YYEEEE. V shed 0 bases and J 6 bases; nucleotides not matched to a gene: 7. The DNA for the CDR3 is TGTGCCAGCAGCTTGGAGGGACAGCCCGGGGATACGCAGTATTTT. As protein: CASSLEGQPGDTQYF. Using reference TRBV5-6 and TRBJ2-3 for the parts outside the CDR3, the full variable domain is DAGVTQSPTHLIKTRGQQVTLRCSPKSGHDTVSWYQQALGQGPQFIFQYYEEEERQRGNFPDRFSGHQFPNYSSELNVNALLLGDSALYLCASSLEGQPGDTQYFGPGTRLTVL.

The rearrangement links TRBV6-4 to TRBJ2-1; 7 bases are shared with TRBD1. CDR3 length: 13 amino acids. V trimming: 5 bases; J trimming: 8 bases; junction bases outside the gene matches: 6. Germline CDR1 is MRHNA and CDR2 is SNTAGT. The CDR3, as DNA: TGTGCCAGCAGTCCCCTCAGGGGGTATGAGCAGTTCTTC. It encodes CASSPLRGYEQFF.

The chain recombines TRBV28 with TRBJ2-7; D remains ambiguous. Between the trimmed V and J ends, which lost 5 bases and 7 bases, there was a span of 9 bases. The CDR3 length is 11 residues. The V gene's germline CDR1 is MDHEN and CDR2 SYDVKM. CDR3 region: CASSPREEQYF. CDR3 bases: TGTGCCAGCAGTCCAAGAGAAGAGCAGTACTTC.

Here the CDR3 DNA reads TGCAGCGTCGGGAGCCCCATTGACACAGATACGCAGTATTTT. It encodes CSVGSPIDTDTQYF. The chain has TRBV29-1 and TRBJ2-3; possibly TRBD2 for D (6 bases). The CDR3 contains 14 residues. The germline CDR1 and CDR2 sequences are SQVTM and ANQGSEA. Trimming removed 6 bases at V and 2 bases at J, with 15 bases between.

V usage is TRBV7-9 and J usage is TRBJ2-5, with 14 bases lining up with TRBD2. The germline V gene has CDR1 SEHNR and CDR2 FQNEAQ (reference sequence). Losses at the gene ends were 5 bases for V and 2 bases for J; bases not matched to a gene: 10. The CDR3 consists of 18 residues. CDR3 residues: CASSPHGLAGGLQETQYF. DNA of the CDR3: TGTGCCAGCAGCCCCCACGGACTAGCGGGGGGACTACAAGAGACCCAGTACTTC.

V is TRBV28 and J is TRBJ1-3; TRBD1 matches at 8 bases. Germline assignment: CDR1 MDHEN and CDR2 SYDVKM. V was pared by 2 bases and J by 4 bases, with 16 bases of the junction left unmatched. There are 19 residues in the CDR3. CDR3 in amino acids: CASSLPLRPRQGYGNTIYF. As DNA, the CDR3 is TGTGCCAGCAGTTTACCCCTTAGGCCCCGACAGGGGTACGGAAACACCATATATTTT.

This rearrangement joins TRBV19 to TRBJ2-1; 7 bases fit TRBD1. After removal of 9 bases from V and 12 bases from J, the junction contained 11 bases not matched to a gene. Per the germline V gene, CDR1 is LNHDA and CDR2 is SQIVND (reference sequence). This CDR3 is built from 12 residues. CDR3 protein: CARWTGPPRQFF. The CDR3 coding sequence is TGTGCCAGGTGGACAGGACCCCCCCGGCAGTTCTTC.

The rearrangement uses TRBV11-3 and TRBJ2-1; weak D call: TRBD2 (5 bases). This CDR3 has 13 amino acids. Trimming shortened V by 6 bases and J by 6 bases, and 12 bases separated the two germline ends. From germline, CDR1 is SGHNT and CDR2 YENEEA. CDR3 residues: CASSFPTSNEQFF. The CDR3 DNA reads TGTGCCAGCAGTTTCCCAACTAGCAATGAGCAGTTCTTC.

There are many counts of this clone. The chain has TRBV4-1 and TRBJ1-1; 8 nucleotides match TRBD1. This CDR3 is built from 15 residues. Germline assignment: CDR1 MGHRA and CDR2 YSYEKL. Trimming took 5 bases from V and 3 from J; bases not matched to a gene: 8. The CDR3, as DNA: TGCGCCAGCAGCTCATACAGGGGGACCGACACTGAAGCTTTCTTT. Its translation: CASSSYRGTDTEAFF.

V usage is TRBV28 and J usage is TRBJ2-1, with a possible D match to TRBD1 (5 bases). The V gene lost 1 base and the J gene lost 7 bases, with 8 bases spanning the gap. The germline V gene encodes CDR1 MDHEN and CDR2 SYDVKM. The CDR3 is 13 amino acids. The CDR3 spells CASSLFDRNEQFF. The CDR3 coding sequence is TGTGCCAGCAGTTTATTTGACAGAAATGAGCAGTTCTTC.

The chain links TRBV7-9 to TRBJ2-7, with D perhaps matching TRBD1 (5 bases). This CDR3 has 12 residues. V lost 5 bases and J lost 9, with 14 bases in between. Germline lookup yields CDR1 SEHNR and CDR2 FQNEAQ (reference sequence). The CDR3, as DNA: TGTGCCAGCAGCCCCTTGGGGCACAGGCAGTACTTC. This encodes CASSPLGHRQYF.

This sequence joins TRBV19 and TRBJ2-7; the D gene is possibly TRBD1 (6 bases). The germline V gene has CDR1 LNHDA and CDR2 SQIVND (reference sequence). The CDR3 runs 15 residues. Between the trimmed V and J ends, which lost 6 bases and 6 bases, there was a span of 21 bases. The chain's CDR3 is CASRFQGQGTTEQYF. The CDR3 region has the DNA TGTGCCAGTAGATTTCAGGGGCAGGGGACAACCGAGCAGTACTTC.

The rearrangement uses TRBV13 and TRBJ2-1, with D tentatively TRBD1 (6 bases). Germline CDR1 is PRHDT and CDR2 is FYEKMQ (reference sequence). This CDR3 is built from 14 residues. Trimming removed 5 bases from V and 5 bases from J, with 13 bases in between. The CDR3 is CASSPLGQNNEQFF. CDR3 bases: TGTGCCAGCAGCCCCCTAGGACAGAACAATGAGCAGTTCTTC. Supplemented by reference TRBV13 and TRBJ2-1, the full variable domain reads AAGVIQSPRHLIKEKRETATLKCYPIPRHDTVYWYQQGPGQDPQFLISFYEKMQSDKGSIPDRFSAQQFSDYHSELNMSSLELGDSALYFCASSPLGQNNEQFFGPGTRLTVL.

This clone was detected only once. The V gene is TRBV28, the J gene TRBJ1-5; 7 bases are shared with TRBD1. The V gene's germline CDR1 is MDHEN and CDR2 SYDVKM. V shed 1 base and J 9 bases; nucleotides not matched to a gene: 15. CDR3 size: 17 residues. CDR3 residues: CASSLYHTGAHPGPQHF. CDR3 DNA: TGTGCCAGCAGTTTATACCATACAGGGGCCCACCCGGGGCCCCAGCATTTT.

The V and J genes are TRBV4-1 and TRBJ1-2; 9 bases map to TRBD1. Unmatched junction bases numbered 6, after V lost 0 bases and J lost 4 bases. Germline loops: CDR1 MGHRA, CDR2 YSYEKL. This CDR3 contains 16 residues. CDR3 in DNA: TGCGCCAGCAGCCAAGAGGGAGGGGACAGGGTCTATGGCTACACCTTC. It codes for CASSQEGGDRVYGYTF.

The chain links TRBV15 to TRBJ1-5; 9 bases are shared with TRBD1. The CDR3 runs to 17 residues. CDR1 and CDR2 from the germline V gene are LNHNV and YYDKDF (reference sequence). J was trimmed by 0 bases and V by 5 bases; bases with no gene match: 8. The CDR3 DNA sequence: TGTGCCACCAGCCGACCGGGACAGGGATTTAGCAATCAGCCCCAGCATTTT. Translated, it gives CATSRPGQGFSNQPQHF.

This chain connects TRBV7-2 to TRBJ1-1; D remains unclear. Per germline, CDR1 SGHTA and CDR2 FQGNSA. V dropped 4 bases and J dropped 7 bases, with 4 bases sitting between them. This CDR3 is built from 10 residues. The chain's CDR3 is CASSSYEAFF. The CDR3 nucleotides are TGTGCCAGCAGCTCTTATGAAGCTTTCTTT.